The next 11 T cell receptor beta chains were all read from a single sample in a study of blood T cells in healthy people across ages. A sample-barcoded 5' primer and a J-beta primer mix were used in a second PCR of about 7 to 12 cycles. A single record per CDR3 protein comes from TCRdb applying MiXCR to the 5' RACE reads. The data contain under 750,000 distinct CDR3 sequences, under 55% of them singletons. Sequenced material: blood. These receptors came from a man of 80 years or more in good health.

The chain uses TRBV12-3 or TRBV12-4 and TRBJ2-2, with D perhaps TRBD1 (6 bases). V gave up 3 bases and J gave up 4 bases, with 9 bases separating them. There are 14 residues in the CDR3. CDR3 in amino acids: CASSFAGATGELFF. The CDR3 DNA reads TGTGCCAGCAGTTTTGCAGGGGCCACCGGGGAGCTGTTTTTT.

The chain joins TRBV28 to TRBJ2-7, with D possibly TRBD1 on 6 matching bases. CDR3 length: 14 amino acids. Germline V gene sequence: CDR1 MDHEN, CDR2 SYDVKM. Trimming shortened V by 7 bases and J by 2 bases, and 15 bases separated the two germline ends. The chain's CDR3 is CASNRDTGTYEQYF. Written as DNA, the CDR3 is TGTGCCAGCAACCGGGACACCGGGACCTACGAGCAGTACTTC.

This clonotype has a handful of counts. This chain uses TRBV10-3 with TRBJ2-5; 7 bases fit TRBD1. The CDR3 is 13 amino acids. CDR1 ENHRY and CDR2 SYGVKD come from the germline V gene. V gave up 7 bases and J gave up 3 bases; unmatched junction bases: 5. CDR3 loop: CAIMRDSEETQYF. The CDR3, as DNA: TGTGCCATCATGAGGGACAGCGAAGAGACCCAGTACTTC.

This clonotype was picked up a small number of times. The chain couples TRBV20-1 to TRBJ2-4; 7 bases agree with TRBD2. The V and J ends lost 0 bases and 10 bases, in that order; junction bases with no gene match: 15. Germline CDR1 reads DFQATT; CDR2 reads SNEGSKA (reference sequence). The CDR3 is 16 amino acids. In nucleotides, the CDR3 is TGCAGTGCTAGAGATGGGCTAGCGGCCCAAGTAGAAATTCAGTACTTC. This gives the protein CSARDGLAAQVEIQYF.

The chain is built from TRBV12-3 or TRBV12-4 and TRBJ2-5; 7 positions match TRBD2. The ends lost 4 bases at V and 7 bases at J; junction bases unmatched: 12. The CDR3 is made up of 15 amino acids. DNA for the CDR3: TGTGCCAGCAGTTCTAGCGGACAACCCAAGAGGACCCAGTACTTC. Translating it yields CASSSSGQPKRTQYF.

This clonotype was seen many times. The V gene is TRBV7-3, the J gene TRBJ2-1, with D perhaps matching TRBD1 (6 bases). The CDR3 consists of 13 residues. Germline lookup yields CDR1 SGHTA and CDR2 FQGTGA. Trimming cost V 0 bases and J 6 bases, with 6 bases left between them. The CDR3 region has the DNA TGTGCCAGCAGCTTAACAGGGGGCAATGAGCAGTTCTTC. It is translated as CASSLTGGNEQFF.

This sequence joins TRBV5-5 and TRBJ1-5; 8 nucleotides line up with TRBD1. CDR3 size: 15 residues. Germline V gene data show CDR1 as SGHKS and CDR2 as YYEKEE (reference sequence). J lost 1 base, V lost 5 bases, and 5 bases had no gene match. The CDR3 here is CASRPTGVSNQPQHF. The CDR3 coding sequence is TGTGCCAGCAGACCGACAGGGGTAAGCAATCAGCCCCAGCATTTT.

The J gene is TRBJ2-7, the V gene TRBV7-3; weak D call: TRBD2 (6 bases). Trimming cost V 1 base and J 2 bases, with 18 bases left between them. The CDR3 contains 17 residues. Germline V gives CDR1 SGHTA, CDR2 FQGTGA. The DNA of the CDR3 is TGTGCCAGCAGCTTAAAATGTTGGGGACTTGAACCCTACGAGCAGTACTTC. Translated, it gives CASSLKCWGLEPYEQYF.

Note on this clonotype: A read error may explain this, as a much larger clone is one base away. The V call is TRBV6-6, the J call TRBJ2-7; D perhaps matches TRBD2 (5 bases). Between the trimmed V and J ends, which lost 6 bases and 1 base, there was a span of 16 bases. This CDR3 spans 15 amino acids. Per germline, CDR1 MNHNY and CDR2 SVGAGI (reference sequence). As DNA, the CDR3 is TGTGCCAGCAGACGCTCGGACGGGGTGTCCTACGAGCAGTACTTC. The encoded protein is CASRRSDGVSYEQYF.

The chain joins TRBV6-1 to TRBJ2-7; TRBD1 matches at 12 bases. The CDR3 has 19 amino acids. Trimming at V came to 5 bases and at J to 2 bases, leaving 16 bases not matched to a gene. Germline V gene sequence: CDR1 MNHNS, CDR2 SASEGT. CDR3 bases: TGTGCCAGCAGTCATACTGGGACAGGGGGCTCAATTTTTCCCTACGAGCAGTACTTC. This encodes CASSHTGTGGSIFPYEQYF.

This clonotype was recorded at least ten times. Relative to the germline gene, one junction end is altered; a read error may explain this. The gene calls are TRBV6-5 and TRBJ1-5, with D possibly being TRBD1 (5 bases). Germline V lookup: CDR1 MNHEY, CDR2 SVGAGI. The CDR3 length is 16 residues. CDR3 amino acids: CASSNSGTRHAQPQHF. Here the CDR3 DNA reads TGTGCCAGCAGTAACTCCGGGACGCGCCATGCCCAGCCCCAGCATTTT.